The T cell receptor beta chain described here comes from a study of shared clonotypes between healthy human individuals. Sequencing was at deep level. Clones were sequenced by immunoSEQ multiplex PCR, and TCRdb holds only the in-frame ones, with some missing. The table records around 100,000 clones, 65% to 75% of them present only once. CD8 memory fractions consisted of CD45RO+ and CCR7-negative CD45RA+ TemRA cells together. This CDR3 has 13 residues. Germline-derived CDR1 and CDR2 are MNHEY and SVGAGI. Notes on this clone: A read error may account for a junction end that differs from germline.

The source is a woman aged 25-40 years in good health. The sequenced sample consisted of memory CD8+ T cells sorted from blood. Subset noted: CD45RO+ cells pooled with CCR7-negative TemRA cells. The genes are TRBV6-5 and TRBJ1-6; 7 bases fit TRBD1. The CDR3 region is CACRTGGNSPLHF. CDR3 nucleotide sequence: TGTGCCTGCAGGACAGGCGGGAATTCACCCCTCCACTTT.